Listed below are T cell receptor beta chains from one sample, sequenced in a study of T cell changes during pregnancy in multiple sclerosis. The protocol was immunoSEQ multiplex PCR, while the TCRdb copy is restricted to in-frame clones and leaves out a portion. The table shows over 8,000 clones, with 80% to 90% occurring only once. The sequences come from CD8+ T cells from peripheral blood mononuclear cells, collected in the first trimester of pregnancy. All receptors derive from a female donor in good health, enrolled as a control in a pregnancy study. Each CDR3 is given with its conserved first and last residue. The D gene is left open where the match is weak. Size values are once, few and many counts, or a class for expanded clones, and some rows have none.

V: TRBV19
J: TRBJ2-5
D: TRBD2
size: NA
length: 16
CDR3: CASSIIIGSGGETQYF
DNA: TGTGCCAGTAGTATCATCATCGGTAGCGGGGGAGAGACCCAGTACTTC

V: TRBV19
J: TRBJ2-5
D: NA
size: NA
length: 11
CDR3: CATRDPFTQYF
DNA: TGTGCCACCCGGGATCCCTTTACCCAGTACTTC

V: TRBV4-1
J: TRBJ1-2
D: NA
size: NA
length: 19
CDR3: CASSQLQGSDIRANYGYTF
DNA: TGCGCCAGCAGCCAGCTCCAGGGGAGTGACATTAGAGCTAACTATGGCTACACCTTC

V: TRBV28
J: TRBJ2-7
D: NA
size: NA
length: 11
CDR3: CASSLNYEQYF
DNA: TGTGCCAGCAGCCTTAACTACGAGCAGTACTTC

V: TRBV27
J: TRBJ1-1
D: NA
size: NA
length: 14
CDR3: CASSSGGSNTEAFF
DNA: TGTGCCAGCAGTTCCGGTGGTTCAAACACTGAAGCTTTCTTT

V: TRBV27
J: TRBJ1-2
D: NA
size: NA
length: 16
CDR3: CASRGSVVGSAYGYTF
DNA: TGTGCCAGCCGGGGGTCCGTCGTGGGCTCGGCCTATGGCTACACCTTC

V: TRBV9
J: TRBJ2-3
D: NA
size: NA
length: 16
CDR3: CASSVAQAPRTDTQYF
DNA: TGTGCCAGCAGCGTAGCTCAAGCGCCCCGGACAGATACGCAGTATTTT

V: TRBV7-9
J: TRBJ2-7
D: NA
size: NA
length: 14
CDR3: CASSPRPGNYEQYF
DNA: TGTGCCAGCAGCCCCCGCCCGGGGAACTACGAGCAGTACTTC

V: TRBV19
J: TRBJ1-6
D: NA
size: NA
length: 13
CDR3: CASSWQGNSPLHF
DNA: TGTGCCAGTAGTTGGCAGGGAAATTCACCCCTCCACTTT

V: TRBV10-3
J: TRBJ2-7
D: NA
size: NA
length: 14
CDR3: CAASISDRHYEQYF
DNA: TGTGCCGCCAGTATTAGCGATCGGCACTACGAGCAGTACTTC

V: TRBV7-9
J: TRBJ2-1
D: TRBD2
size: NA
length: 16
CDR3: CASSLATGLAVDEQFF
DNA: TGTGCCAGCAGCTTAGCCACGGGACTAGCGGTCGATGAGCAGTTCTTC

V: TRBV6-1
J: TRBJ2-7
D: TRBD1
size: medium-sized
length: 15
CDR3: CASSISGTGGYEQYF
DNA: TGTGCCAGCAGTATATCCGGGACAGGGGGCTACGAGCAGTACTTC

V: TRBV19
J: TRBJ2-2
D: NA
size: NA
length: 17
CDR3: CASSIDTVTLGTGELFF
DNA: TGTGCCAGTAGTATAGATACAGTAACTCTTGGCACCGGGGAGCTGTTTTTT

V: TRBV28
J: TRBJ1-2
D: TRBD1
size: NA
length: 14
CDR3: CASSRPGQGGGYTF
DNA: TGTGCCAGCAGCCGCCCGGGACAGGGAGGCGGCTACACCTTC

V: TRBV5-1
J: TRBJ1-6
D: TRBD1
size: NA
length: 14
CDR3: CASSLGDSNSPLHF
DNA: TGCGCCAGCAGCCTGGGGGACAGCAATTCACCCCTCCACTTT

V: TRBV11-2
J: TRBJ2-7
D: NA
size: NA
length: 14
CDR3: CASRGPGMDYEQYF
DNA: TGTGCCAGCAGGGGGCCCGGAATGGACTACGAGCAGTACTTC

V: TRBV5-1
J: TRBJ1-2
D: TRBD1
size: NA
length: 14
CDR3: CASSLDRGGGGYTF
DNA: TGCGCCAGCAGCTTGGACAGGGGAGGCGGGGGCTACACCTTC

V: TRBV6-1
J: TRBJ1-5
D: NA
size: NA
length: 14
CDR3: CASSEAHSGQPQHF
DNA: TGTGCCAGCAGTGAAGCTCATTCGGGTCAGCCCCAGCATTTT

V: TRBV30
J: TRBJ2-1
D: TRBD2
size: NA
length: 14
CDR3: CASTLAGGASEQFF
DNA: TGTGCTTCTACGCTAGCGGGGGGCGCGTCTGAGCAGTTCTTC

V: TRBV27
J: TRBJ2-5
D: NA
size: once
length: 14
CDR3: CASSWNGGGRTQYF
DNA: TGTGCCAGCAGTTGGAACGGGGGAGGTAGGACCCAGTACTTC

V: TRBV4-3
J: TRBJ2-2
D: NA
size: few
length: 16
CDR3: CASSQGGDLHTGELFF
DNA: TGCGCCAGCAGCCAAGGGGGAGACCTTCACACCGGGGAGCTGTTTTTT

V: TRBV28
J: TRBJ2-1
D: TRBD2
size: NA
length: 16
CDR3: CASSLFRLGAGDEQFF
DNA: TGTGCCAGCAGTTTATTTCGTCTCGGGGCGGGGGATGAGCAGTTCTTC

V: TRBV2
J: TRBJ2-1
D: TRBD2
size: NA
length: 16
CDR3: CASSVSGGSSYNEQFF
DNA: TGTGCCAGCAGCGTCAGCGGGGGGTCCTCCTACAATGAGCAGTTCTTC

V: TRBV29-1
J: TRBJ2-1
D: TRBD2
size: NA
length: 15
CDR3: CSVEWNGEGYNEQFF
DNA: TGCAGCGTTGAATGGAACGGGGAGGGTTACAATGAGCAGTTCTTC

V: TRBV10-1
J: TRBJ2-7
D: TRBD2
size: NA
length: 19
CDR3: CASSETRKWALAGAYEQYF
DNA: TGCGCCAGCAGTGAGACAAGGAAGTGGGCCCTAGCGGGAGCCTACGAGCAGTACTTC

V: TRBV27
J: TRBJ2-6
D: NA
size: NA
length: 15
CDR3: CASCSRGSGANVLTF
DNA: TGTGCCAGCTGCAGTAGGGGTTCAGGGGCCAACGTCCTGACTTTC

V: TRBV6-5
J: TRBJ1-2
D: TRBD1
size: NA
length: 14
CDR3: CASSLTGAAYGYTF
DNA: TGTGCCAGCAGCCTGACAGGGGCAGCCTATGGCTACACCTTC

V: TRBV25-1
J: TRBJ1-5
D: NA
size: NA
length: 12
CDR3: CASSGEGGSQHF
DNA: TGTGCCAGCAGTGGGGAGGGGGGCTCCCAGCATTTT

V: TRBV6-6
J: TRBJ2-7
D: NA
size: NA
length: 14
CDR3: CASSYSPYLNEQYF
DNA: TGTGCCAGCAGTTACTCCCCCTACCTCAACGAGCAGTACTTC